These 25 T cell receptor beta chains were sequenced from one sample in a study of T cell repertoires in aging, cancer and after chemotherapy. The template was genomic DNA from peripheral blood, not RNA. Multiplex touch-down PCR with TRB-A/B primers amplified rearranged V-D-J TRB sequences. TCRdb itself ran the multiplex PCR reads through MiXCR, one entry per CDR3 protein. The table lists roughly 9,000 distinct CDR3 sequences, over 40% of them singletons. The sequencing sample was made of blood. These receptors were taken from a human donor with a solid tumor.

The chain uses TRBV6-5 and TRBJ2-3; D is possibly TRBD1 (5 bases). This CDR3 has 15 residues. Germline V CDR1 and CDR2: MNHEY, SVGAGI. With 0 bases removed from V and 3 bases from J, the gap between germline ends came to 10 bases. The CDR3 bases are TGTGCCAGCAGTTACTCGAAAGCAGGGACAGATACGCAGTATTTT. Translating it yields CASSYSKAGTDTQYF.

The chain carries TRBV13 and TRBJ2-7; TRBD2 aligns across 10 bases. Trimming removed 6 bases from V and 3 bases from J; junction bases left unmatched: 5. CDR3 length: 14 residues. Germline V CDR1 and CDR2: PRHDT, FYEKMQ (reference sequence). CDR3 region: CASRSGTSDYEQYF. DNA for the CDR3: TGTGCCAGCAGGTCCGGGACTAGCGACTACGAGCAGTACTTC. Full variable domain (remainder filled in from reference TRBV13 and TRBJ2-7): AAGVIQSPRHLIKEKRETATLKCYPIPRHDTVYWYQQGPGQDPQFLISFYEKMQSDKGSIPDRFSAQQFSDYHSELNMSSLELGDSALYFCASRSGTSDYEQYFGPGTRLTVT.

The chain recombines TRBV11-3 with TRBJ2-2; perhaps TRBD2 as D (6 bases). The V end lost 10 bases, the J end lost 0 bases, and 21 bases lay between the germline ends. CDR3 length equals 17 residues. In germline, CDR1 is SGHNT, CDR2 YENEEA. The CDR3 here is CATSDTPAGTNTGELFF. For the CDR3, the DNA is TGTGCCACCAGTGATACTCCGGCGGGAACGAACACCGGGGAGCTGTTTTTT.

This chain connects TRBV24-1 to TRBJ2-5; D is perhaps TRBD2 (6 bases). V was pared by 8 bases and J by 3 bases, with 18 bases between. CDR1 and CDR2 (germline): KGHDR, SFDVKD. The CDR3 is 15 residues long. CDR3 bases: TGTGCCACCAAATCAATGGAGGGTTGTGAAGAGACCCAGTACTTC. Translated: CATKSMEGCEETQYF.

This clonotype was counted only a few times. This chain uses TRBV5-6 with TRBJ1-2; 9 bases are a match to TRBD1. CDR3 length equals 15 residues. Per germline, CDR1 SGHDT and CDR2 YYEEEE. V trimming: 3 bases; J trimming: 8 bases; junction bases outside the gene matches: 11. CDR3 protein: CASSWWDRVMGGYTF. In nucleotides, the CDR3 is TGTGCCAGCAGCTGGTGGGACAGGGTAATGGGCGGCTACACCTTC. Full variable domain (remainder filled in from reference TRBV5-6 and TRBJ1-2): DAGVTQSPTHLIKTRGQQVTLRCSPKSGHDTVSWYQQALGQGPQFIFQYYEEEERQRGNFPDRFSGHQFPNYSSELNVNALLLGDSALYLCASSWWDRVMGGYTFGSGTRLTVV.

The chain uses TRBV5-6 and TRBJ1-6, with D uncertain. V lost 0 bases to trimming and J lost 9 bases, with 4 bases between them. Per the germline V gene, CDR1 is SGHDT and CDR2 is YYEEEE. This CDR3 is built from 12 residues. CDR3 loop: CASSLERSPLHF. CDR3 coding DNA: TGTGCCAGCAGCTTGGAGCGTTCACCCCTCCACTTT.

The V gene is TRBV19, the J gene TRBJ2-3, with 7 bases lining up with TRBD2. Germline-derived CDR1 and CDR2 are LNHDA and SQIVND (reference sequence). This CDR3 contains 16 residues. With V trimmed by 7 bases and J by 1 base, 11 bases remained unmatched. CDR3 DNA sequence: TGTGCCAGTACCCCCGGGACGGGAGGCGGCACAGATACGCAGTATTTT. As protein: CASTPGTGGGTDTQYF.

The chain carries TRBV6-2 or TRBV6-3 and TRBJ2-5; 15 bases map to TRBD2. CDR3 length: 15 amino acids. Germline V lookup: CDR1 MNHEY, CDR2 SVGEGT. With 6 bases clipped from V and 3 bases from J, the junction kept 2 bases outside the gene matches. The CDR3 protein is CASRGTSGGKETQYF. DNA of the CDR3: TGTGCCAGCAGGGGGACTAGCGGGGGGAAAGAGACCCAGTACTTC.

Regarding this clonotype: Possible read error: a much larger clone is one base away. The V call is TRBV12-3 or TRBV12-4, the J call TRBJ2-6, with no clear D. The CDR3 has 13 residues. The V gene lost 6 bases and the J gene lost 6 bases, with 9 bases spanning the gap. The CDR3, as DNA: TGTGCCAGCAGGGCAACAGAGGCCAACGTCCTGACTTTC. Protein sequence: CASRATEANVLTF.

The CDR3 region is CASSSPYQETQYF. The CDR3, as DNA: TGTGCCAGCAGCTCCCCGTACCAAGAGACCCAGTACTTC. The chain joins TRBV11-3 to TRBJ2-5; D is undetermined. Trimming removed 4 bases at V and 0 bases at J, with 6 bases between. This CDR3 is 13 amino acids long. Per germline, CDR1 SGHNT and CDR2 YENEEA.

The chain joins TRBV5-1 to TRBJ2-1, with a weak D call TRBD2 (5 bases). Germline CDR1 is SGHRS and CDR2 is YFSETQ. The CDR3 contains 12 residues. Trimming pared 2 bases from V and 6 bases from J, leaving 6 bases between. The DNA for the CDR3 is TGCGCCAGCAGCTTTGGACTCAATGAGCAGTTCTTC. It is translated as CASSFGLNEQFF.

The V and J genes are TRBV19 and TRBJ2-3; D not resolved. The CDR3 consists of 12 residues. The V end was cut by 9 bases, the J end by 8 bases, with 15 bases between. Germline V lookup: CDR1 LNHDA, CDR2 SQIVND (reference sequence). This CDR3 is CARPRTVRTQYF. CDR3 bases: TGTGCCAGACCGCGGACGGTCCGTACGCAGTATTTT.

The chain carries TRBV24-1 and TRBJ2-2, with a weak D call TRBD1 (6 bases). The CDR3 contains 18 residues. V lost 3 bases and J lost 1, with 17 bases in between. Germline V lookup: CDR1 KGHDR, CDR2 SFDVKD. The CDR3 coding sequence is TGTGCCACCAGTGATCCATCTCGGACAGAGCAGAACACCGGGGAGCTGTTTTTT. Protein: CATSDPSRTEQNTGELFF.

Only a few counts were recorded for this clonotype. The rearrangement joins TRBV19 to TRBJ2-5; no reliable D call. The CDR3 sequence is 13 residues long. Germline V gene lookup returns CDR1 LNHDA and CDR2 SQIVND (reference sequence). The ends were cut back, 3 bases at V and 1 base at J, with 6 bases in the middle. The CDR3 DNA follows: TGTGCCAGTAGTATTGGGCTCCAAGAGACCCAGTACTTC. Translation gives CASSIGLQETQYF.

The rearrangement links TRBV12-3 or TRBV12-4 to TRBJ2-3, with TRBD2 matching 10 bases. V lost 5 bases and J lost 0; bases outside the gene matches: 8. CDR3 size: 17 residues. The CDR3 DNA is TGTGCCAGCAGTCGTGGTAGCGGGGGGTTAAGCACAGATACGCAGTATTTT. As protein: CASSRGSGGLSTDTQYF.

This clonotype is medium-sized in the sample. This chain links TRBV11-3 with TRBJ2-2, with 8 bases matching TRBD1. J gave up 9 bases and V 1 base, and 4 bases lay outside the gene matches. The germline CDR1 and CDR2 sequences are SGHNT and YENEEA. CDR3 length: 14 amino acids. CDR3 sequence: CASSLGQGAWELFF. The CDR3 region has the DNA TGTGCCAGCAGCTTAGGGCAGGGGGCCTGGGAGCTGTTTTTT.

The chain is built from TRBV4-3 and TRBJ1-2; 7 bases match TRBD1. Unmatched junction bases numbered 14, after V lost 0 bases and J lost 1 base. From germline, CDR1 is LGHNA and CDR2 YSLEER. This CDR3 is 19 amino acids long. The CDR3 nucleotides are TGCGCCAGCAGCCAAGACGCGTACCGTACCGGGACAGTTAACTATGGCTACACCTTC. As protein: CASSQDAYRTGTVNYGYTF.

The chain couples TRBV6-2 or TRBV6-3 to TRBJ1-1; 7 bases are shared with TRBD1. V dropped 4 bases and J dropped 4; count of bases not matched to a gene: 3. The CDR3 spans 13 residues. Germline lookup yields CDR1 MNHEY and CDR2 SVGEGT. DNA of the CDR3: TGTGCCAGCAGTTTGAACAGGGGCACTGAAGCTTTCTTT. It translates to CASSLNRGTEAFF.

The chain has TRBV6-1 and TRBJ2-6; D gene ambiguous. Germline CDR1 and CDR2: MNHNS and SASEGT. The CDR3 has 14 amino acids. Trimming stripped 5 bases from V and 2 bases from J, with 7 bases between. CDR3 sequence reads: CASSPGPGANVLTF. CDR3 sequence (DNA): TGTGCCAGCAGTCCTGGGCCTGGGGCCAACGTCCTGACTTTC.

This clonotype was counted between two and nine times. The chain is built from TRBV11-3 and TRBJ2-1; 10 bases are a match to TRBD2. The junction had 7 bases not matched to a gene; V was cut back by 4 bases and J by 4 bases. Germline V gene data show CDR1 as SGHNT and CDR2 as YENEEA. The CDR3 spans 16 residues. CDR3: CASSSSGTSEYNEQFF. The CDR3 region has the DNA TGTGCCAGCAGCTCCTCCGGGACTAGCGAGTACAATGAGCAGTTCTTC.

The chain is built from TRBV6-1 and TRBJ2-6, with a tentative D call TRBD2 (5 bases). The V gene lost 5 bases and the J gene lost 0 bases, with 8 bases spanning the gap. Germline lookup yields CDR1 MNHNS and CDR2 SASEGT. CDR3 length: 15 residues. The CDR3 region is CASSYAGSGANVLTF. The CDR3 DNA reads TGTGCCAGCAGTTATGCGGGCTCTGGGGCCAACGTCCTGACTTTC.

This clonotype ranks as medium-sized (0.01 to 0.1%). The chain carries TRBV29-1 and TRBJ1-1; a weak D match, TRBD1 (5 bases). Germline V gives CDR1 SQVTM, CDR2 ANQGSEA. V lost 7 bases, J lost 5 bases, and 14 bases lay in between. This CDR3 region has 12 residues. The CDR3 here is CSGHTGGTEAFF. The CDR3 DNA sequence: TGCAGCGGGCATACCGGGGGGACTGAAGCTTTCTTT.

This clonotype was found once. V gene TRBV5-1 combines with J gene TRBJ1-3; tentative D call: TRBD1 (5 bases). There are 15 residues in the CDR3. CDR1 and CDR2 (germline): SGHRS, YFSETQ. Trimming removed 1 base from V and 4 bases from J, with 12 bases in between. CDR3 protein: CASSLSVQGGNTIYF. The CDR3, as DNA: TGCGCCAGCAGCTTGTCCGTGCAGGGCGGAAACACCATATATTTT.

This clonotype was counted only a few times. The chain links TRBV19 to TRBJ2-1, with unresolved D. This CDR3 spans 12 amino acids. V shed 5 bases and J shed 5 bases, with 7 bases lying between them. Per the germline V gene, CDR1 is LNHDA and CDR2 is SQIVND (reference sequence). CDR3 sequence (DNA): TGTGCCAGTAGTCCGCGGAACAATGAGCAGTTCTTC. Translation gives CASSPRNNEQFF. Based on the CDR3 plus reference TRBV19 and TRBJ2-1, the full variable domain is DGGITQSPKYLFRKEGQNVTLSCEQNLNHDAMYWYRQDPGQGLRLIYYSQIVNDFQKGDIAEGYSVSREKKESFPLTVTSAQKNPTAFYLCASSPRNNEQFFGPGTRLTVL.

This clonotype turned up a few times. The chain uses TRBV13 and TRBJ1-4, with D perhaps TRBD1 (6 bases). The CDR3 spans 13 residues. Trimming stripped 1 base from V and 8 bases from J, with 8 bases between. The V gene's germline CDR1 is PRHDT and CDR2 FYEKMQ (reference sequence). The CDR3 region is CASSLDRDEKLFF. The CDR3 DNA is TGTGCCAGCAGCTTAGACAGGGACGAAAAACTGTTTTTT.